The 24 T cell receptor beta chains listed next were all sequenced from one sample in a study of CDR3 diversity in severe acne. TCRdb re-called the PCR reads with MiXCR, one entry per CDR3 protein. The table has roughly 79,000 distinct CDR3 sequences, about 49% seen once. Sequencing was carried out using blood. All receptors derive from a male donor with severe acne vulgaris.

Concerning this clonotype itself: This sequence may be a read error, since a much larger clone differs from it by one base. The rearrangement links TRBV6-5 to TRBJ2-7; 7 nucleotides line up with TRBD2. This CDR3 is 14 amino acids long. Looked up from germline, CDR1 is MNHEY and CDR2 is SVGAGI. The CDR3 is CASSYAQRDYEQCF. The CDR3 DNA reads TGTGCCAGCAGTTACGCGCAGCGGGACTACGAGCAGTGCTTC.

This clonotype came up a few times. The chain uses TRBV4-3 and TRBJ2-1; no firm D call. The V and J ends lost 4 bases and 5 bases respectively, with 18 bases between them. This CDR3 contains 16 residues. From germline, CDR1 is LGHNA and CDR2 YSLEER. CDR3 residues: CASSPGFTRADNEQFF. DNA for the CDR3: TGCGCCAGCAGCCCCGGATTTACGAGAGCAGACAATGAGCAGTTCTTC.

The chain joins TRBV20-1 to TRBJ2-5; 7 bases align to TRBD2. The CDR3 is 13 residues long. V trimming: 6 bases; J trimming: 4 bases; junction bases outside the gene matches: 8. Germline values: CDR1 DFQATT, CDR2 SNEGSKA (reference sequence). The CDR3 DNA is TGCAGTGCCCTTATCCCGGGAGGAGAGACCCAGTACTTC. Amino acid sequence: CSALIPGGETQYF.

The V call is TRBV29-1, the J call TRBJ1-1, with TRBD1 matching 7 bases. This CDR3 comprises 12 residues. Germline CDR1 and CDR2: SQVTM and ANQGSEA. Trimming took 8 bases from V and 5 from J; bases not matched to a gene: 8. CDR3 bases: TGCAGCATCGACAGGGTCTTTACTGAAGCTTTCTTT. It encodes CSIDRVFTEAFF.

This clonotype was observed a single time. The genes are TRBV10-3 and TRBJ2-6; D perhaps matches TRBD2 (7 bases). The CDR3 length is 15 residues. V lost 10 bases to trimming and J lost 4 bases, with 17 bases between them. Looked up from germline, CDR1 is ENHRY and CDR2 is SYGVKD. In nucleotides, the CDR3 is TGTGCCAGGGGGGGGGGGGCCGGGGGGGCCAACGTCCTGACTTTC. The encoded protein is CARGGGAGGANVLTF.

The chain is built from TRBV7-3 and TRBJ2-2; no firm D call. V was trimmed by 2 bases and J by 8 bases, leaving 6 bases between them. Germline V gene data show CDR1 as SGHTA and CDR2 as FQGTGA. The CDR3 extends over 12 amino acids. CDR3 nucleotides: TGTGCCAGCAGCTTACCACAGGGGGAGCTGTTTTTT. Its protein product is CASSLPQGELFF.

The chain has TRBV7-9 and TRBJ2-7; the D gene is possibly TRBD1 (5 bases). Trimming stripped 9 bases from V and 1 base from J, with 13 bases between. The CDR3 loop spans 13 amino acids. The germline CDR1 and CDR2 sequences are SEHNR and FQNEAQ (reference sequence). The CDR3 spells CASTQAGSYEQYF. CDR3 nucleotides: TGTGCCAGTACGCAGGCAGGGTCCTACGAGCAGTACTTC.

CDR3 amino acids: CASSPQGLHQPQHF. In DNA, the CDR3 is TGTGCCAGCAGTCCGCAGGGGCTTCATCAGCCCCAGCATTTT. V usage is TRBV12-3 or TRBV12-4 and J usage is TRBJ1-5; possible D gene TRBD1, 6 bases. V was shortened by 5 bases and J by 5 bases, with 13 bases between the two germline ends. The length of the CDR3 is 14 residues.

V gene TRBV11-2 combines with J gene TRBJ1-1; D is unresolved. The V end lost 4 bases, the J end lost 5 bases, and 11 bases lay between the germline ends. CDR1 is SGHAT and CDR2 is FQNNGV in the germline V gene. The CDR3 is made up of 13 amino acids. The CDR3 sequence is CASSSGPLTEAFF. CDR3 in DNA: TGTGCCAGCAGCTCCGGACCGCTTACTGAAGCTTTCTTT. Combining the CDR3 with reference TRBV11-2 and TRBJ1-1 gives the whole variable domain EAGVAQSPRYKIIEKRQSVAFWCNPISGHATLYWYQQILGQGPKLLIQFQNNGVVDDSQLPKDRFSAERLKGVDSTLKIQPAKLEDSAVYLCASSSGPLTEAFFGQGTRLTVV.

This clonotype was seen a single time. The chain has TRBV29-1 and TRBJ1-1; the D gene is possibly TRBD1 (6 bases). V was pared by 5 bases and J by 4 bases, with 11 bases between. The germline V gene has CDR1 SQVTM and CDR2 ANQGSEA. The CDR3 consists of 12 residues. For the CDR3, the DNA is TGCAGCGTTCGGGGGCTTGGCACTGAAGCTTTCTTT. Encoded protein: CSVRGLGTEAFF.

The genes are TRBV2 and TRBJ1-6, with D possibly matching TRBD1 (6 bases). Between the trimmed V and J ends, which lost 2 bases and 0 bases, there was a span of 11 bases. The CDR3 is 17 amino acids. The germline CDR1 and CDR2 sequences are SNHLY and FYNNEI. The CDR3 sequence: CASSENGQSSYNSPLHF. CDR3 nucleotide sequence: TGTGCCAGCAGTGAAAACGGACAGAGCTCCTATAATTCACCCCTCCACTTT.

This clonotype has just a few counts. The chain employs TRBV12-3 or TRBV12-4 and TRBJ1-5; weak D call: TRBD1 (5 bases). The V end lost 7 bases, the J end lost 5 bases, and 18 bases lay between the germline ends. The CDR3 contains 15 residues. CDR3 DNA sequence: TGTGCCAGCACAGATGGGGCAAGGTGGGATCAGCCCCAGCATTTT. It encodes CASTDGARWDQPQHF.

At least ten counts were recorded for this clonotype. The CDR3 region has the DNA TGCAGTGCTATAACCGGGTCCGACACCGGGGAGCTGTTTTTT. It codes for CSAITGSDTGELFF. The rearrangement uses TRBV20-1 and TRBJ2-2, with D uncertain. Germline V gene data show CDR1 as DFQATT and CDR2 as SNEGSKA (reference sequence). V was shortened by 4 bases and J by 3 bases, with 12 bases between the two germline ends. The CDR3 totals 14 residues.

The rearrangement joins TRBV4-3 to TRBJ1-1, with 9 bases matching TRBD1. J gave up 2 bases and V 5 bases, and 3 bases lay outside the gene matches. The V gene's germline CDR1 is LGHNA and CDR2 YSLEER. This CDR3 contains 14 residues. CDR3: CASSSGQGNTEAFF. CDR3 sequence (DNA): TGCGCCAGCAGCTCGGGACAGGGTAACACTGAAGCTTTCTTT.

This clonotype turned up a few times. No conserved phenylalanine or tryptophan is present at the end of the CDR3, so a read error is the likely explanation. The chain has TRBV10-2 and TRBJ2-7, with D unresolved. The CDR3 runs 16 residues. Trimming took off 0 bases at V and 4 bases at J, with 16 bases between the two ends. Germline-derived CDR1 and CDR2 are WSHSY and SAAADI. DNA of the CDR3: TGCGCCAGCAGTGAGTCGACTTGGTTTTCTTTTTACGAGCAGTACCTC. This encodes CASSESTWFSFYEQYL.

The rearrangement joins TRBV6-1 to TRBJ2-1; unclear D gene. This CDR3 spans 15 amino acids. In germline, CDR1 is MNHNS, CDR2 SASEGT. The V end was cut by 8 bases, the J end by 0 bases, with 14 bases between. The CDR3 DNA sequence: TGTGCCAGCGGGATAAACTCAGACTCCTACAATGAGCAGTTCTTC. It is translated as CASGINSDSYNEQFF.

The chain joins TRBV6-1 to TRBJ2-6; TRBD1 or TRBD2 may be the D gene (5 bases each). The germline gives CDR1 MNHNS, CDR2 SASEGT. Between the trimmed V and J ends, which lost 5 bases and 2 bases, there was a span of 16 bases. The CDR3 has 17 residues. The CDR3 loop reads CASSYDGTLPGANVLTF. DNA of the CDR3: TGTGCCAGCAGTTACGACGGGACCCTCCCTGGGGCCAACGTCCTGACTTTC.

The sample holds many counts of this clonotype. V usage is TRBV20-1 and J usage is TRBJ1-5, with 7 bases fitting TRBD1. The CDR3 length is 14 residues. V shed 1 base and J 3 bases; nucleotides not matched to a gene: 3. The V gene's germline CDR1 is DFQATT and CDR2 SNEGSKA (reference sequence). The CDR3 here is CSARAGQYNQPQHF. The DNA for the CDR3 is TGCAGTGCTAGAGCGGGACAGTACAATCAGCCCCAGCATTTT.

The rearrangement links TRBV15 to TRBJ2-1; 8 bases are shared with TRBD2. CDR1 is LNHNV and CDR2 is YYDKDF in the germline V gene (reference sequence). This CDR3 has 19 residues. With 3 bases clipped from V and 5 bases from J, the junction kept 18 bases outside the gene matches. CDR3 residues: CATSRGDGAGARFNNEQFF. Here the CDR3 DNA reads TGTGCCACCAGCAGGGGGGATGGAGCGGGAGCGCGATTTAACAATGAGCAGTTCTTC. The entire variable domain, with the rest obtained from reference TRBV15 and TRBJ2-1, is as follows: DAMVIQNPRYQVTQFGKPVTLSCSQTLNHNVMYWYQQKSSQAPKLLFHYYDKDFNNEADTPDNFQSRRPNTSFCFLDIRSPGLGDTAMYLCATSRGDGAGARFNNEQFFGPGTRLTVL.

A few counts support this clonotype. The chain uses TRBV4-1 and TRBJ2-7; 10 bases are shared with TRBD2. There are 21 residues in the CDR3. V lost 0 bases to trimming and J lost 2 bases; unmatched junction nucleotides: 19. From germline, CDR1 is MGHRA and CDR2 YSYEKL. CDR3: CASSQDTLLAGNRLGPYEQYV. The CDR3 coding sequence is TGCGCCAGCAGCCAAGATACCCTACTAGCGGGAAACCGACTCGGACCCTACGAGCAGTACGTC.

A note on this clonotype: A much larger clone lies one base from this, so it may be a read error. CDR3 in DNA: TGCGCCAGCAGCCGAGGGCTCGCCCGTGAGCAGTTCTTC. It yields the protein CASSRGLAREQFF. V usage is TRBV10-1 and J usage is TRBJ2-1, with a weak D call TRBD2 (5 bases). Trimming left V 6 bases short and J 9 bases short, with 15 bases between. The CDR3 is 13 residues long. The germline V gene encodes CDR1 WNHNN and CDR2 SYGVQD (reference sequence).

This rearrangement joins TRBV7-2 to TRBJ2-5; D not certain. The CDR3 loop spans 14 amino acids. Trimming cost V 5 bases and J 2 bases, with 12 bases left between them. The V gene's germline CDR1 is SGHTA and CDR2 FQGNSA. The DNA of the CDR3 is TGTGCCAGCAGCCTTTGGCCAGCGCAAGAGACCCAGTACTTC. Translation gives CASSLWPAQETQYF.

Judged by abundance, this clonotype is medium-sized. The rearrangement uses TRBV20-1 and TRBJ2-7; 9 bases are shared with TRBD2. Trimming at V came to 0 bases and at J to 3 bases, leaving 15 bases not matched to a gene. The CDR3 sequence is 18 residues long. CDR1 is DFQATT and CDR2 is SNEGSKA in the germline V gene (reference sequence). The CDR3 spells CSARDRGSGSVGGYEQYF. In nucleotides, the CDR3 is TGCAGTGCTAGAGATCGGGGTAGCGGGAGTGTGGGGGGCTACGAGCAGTACTTC.

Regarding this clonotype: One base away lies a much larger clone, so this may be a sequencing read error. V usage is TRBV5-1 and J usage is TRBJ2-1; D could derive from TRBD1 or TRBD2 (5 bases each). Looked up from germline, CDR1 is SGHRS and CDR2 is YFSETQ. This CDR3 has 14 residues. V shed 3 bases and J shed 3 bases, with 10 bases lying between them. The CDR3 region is CASSSRDGYNEQFF. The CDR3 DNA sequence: TGCGCCAGCAGCTCCCGGGACGGCTACAATGAGCAGTTCTTC.